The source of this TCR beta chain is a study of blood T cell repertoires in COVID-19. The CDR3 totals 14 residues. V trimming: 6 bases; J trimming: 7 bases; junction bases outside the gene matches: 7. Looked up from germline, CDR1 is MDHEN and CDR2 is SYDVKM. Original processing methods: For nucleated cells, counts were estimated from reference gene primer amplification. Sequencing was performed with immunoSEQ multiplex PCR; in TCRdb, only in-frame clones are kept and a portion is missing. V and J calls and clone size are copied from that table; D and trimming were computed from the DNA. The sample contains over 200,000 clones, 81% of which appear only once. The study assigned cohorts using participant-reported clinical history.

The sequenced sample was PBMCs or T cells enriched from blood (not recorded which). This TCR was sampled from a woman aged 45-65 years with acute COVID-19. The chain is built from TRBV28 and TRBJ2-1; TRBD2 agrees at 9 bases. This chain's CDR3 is CASSRAGGVNEQFF. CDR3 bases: TGTGCCAGCAGCCGAGCGGGAGGCGTTAATGAGCAGTTCTTC.